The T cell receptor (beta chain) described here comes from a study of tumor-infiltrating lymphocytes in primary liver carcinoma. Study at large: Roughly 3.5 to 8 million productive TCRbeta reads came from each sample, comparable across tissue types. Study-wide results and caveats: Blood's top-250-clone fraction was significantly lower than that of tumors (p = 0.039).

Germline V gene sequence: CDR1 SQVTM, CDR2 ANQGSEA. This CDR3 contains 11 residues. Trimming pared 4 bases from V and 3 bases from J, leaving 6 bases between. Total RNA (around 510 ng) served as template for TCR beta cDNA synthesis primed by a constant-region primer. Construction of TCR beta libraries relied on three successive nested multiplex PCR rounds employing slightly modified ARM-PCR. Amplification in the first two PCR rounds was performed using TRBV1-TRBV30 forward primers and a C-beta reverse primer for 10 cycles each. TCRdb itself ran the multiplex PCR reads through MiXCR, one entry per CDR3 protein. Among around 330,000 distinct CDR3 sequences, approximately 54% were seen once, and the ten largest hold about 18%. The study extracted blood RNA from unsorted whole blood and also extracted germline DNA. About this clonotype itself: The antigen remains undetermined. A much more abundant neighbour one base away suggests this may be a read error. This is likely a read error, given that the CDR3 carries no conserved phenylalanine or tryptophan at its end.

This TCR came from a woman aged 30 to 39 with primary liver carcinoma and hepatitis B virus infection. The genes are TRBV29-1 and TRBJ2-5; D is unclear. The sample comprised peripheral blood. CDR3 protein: CSVVQEETQYL. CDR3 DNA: TGCAGCGTTGTCCAGGAAGAGACCCAGTACCTC.